Reported below is one T cell receptor beta chain. Its antigen is not known. Generated by immunoSEQ multiplex PCR, the TCRdb table keeps only in-frame clones and is missing some. The sample includes more than 110,000 clones, 85% to 95% of them seen just once. This record comes from a study of T cell responses to AZD1222 COVID-19 vaccine. Across the study: Both about-4-week and about-12-week second-dose recipients were combined.

The CDR3 is 14 amino acids. The germline gives CDR1 MGHRA, CDR2 YSYEKL. V dropped 1 base and J dropped 1 base, with 7 bases sitting between them. Study-wide results and caveats: No day 14 peak samples; only post-peak repertoires were characterized. Baseline antibody screening turned up just a handful of seropositive AZD1222 recipients. The donors showed a predominance of white British ancestry and of females, with possible underestimation of clonal diversity.

The material was peripheral blood, obtained on day 0 of AZD1222 vaccination. The receptor's source is an adult in good health. The chain is built from TRBV4-1 and TRBJ1-2; D uncertain. CDR3 nucleotides: TGCGCCAGCAGCCAAGGGATTAATAACTATGGCTACACCTTC. Its protein is CASSQGINNYGYTF.